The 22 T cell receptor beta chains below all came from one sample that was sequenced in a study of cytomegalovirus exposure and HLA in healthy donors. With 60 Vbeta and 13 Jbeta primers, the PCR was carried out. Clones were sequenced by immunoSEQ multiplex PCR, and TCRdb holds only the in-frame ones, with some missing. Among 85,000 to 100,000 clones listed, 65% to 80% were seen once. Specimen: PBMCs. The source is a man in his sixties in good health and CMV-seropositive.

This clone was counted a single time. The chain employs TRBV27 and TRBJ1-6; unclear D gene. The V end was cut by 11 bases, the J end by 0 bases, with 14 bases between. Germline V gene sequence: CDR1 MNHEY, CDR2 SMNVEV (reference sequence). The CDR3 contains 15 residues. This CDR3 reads CASRRTSSYNSPLHF. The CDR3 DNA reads TGTGCCTCCCGACGGACTAGCTCCTATAATTCACCCCTCCACTTT.

CDR3 region: CASKGTGGNQPQHF. The CDR3 coding sequence is TGTGCCAGCAAAGGGACAGGGGGGAATCAGCCCCAGCATTTT. The chain links TRBV25-1 to TRBJ1-5, with 11 bases lining up with TRBD1. The CDR3 contains 14 residues. The V gene's germline CDR1 is MGHDK and CDR2 SYGVNS. The V segment lost 7 bases and the J segment 4 bases; nucleotides outside the gene matches: 3.

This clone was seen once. In nucleotides, the CDR3 is TGTGCCAGTAGTCTCCGTTGGCAGGGCAACTATGGCTACACCTTC. Protein product: CASSLRWQGNYGYTF. The V gene is TRBV19, the J gene TRBJ1-2; tentatively, D is TRBD1 (5 bases). Germline V CDR1 and CDR2: LNHDA, SQIVND (reference sequence). Trimming stripped 5 bases from V and 2 bases from J, with 15 bases between. The CDR3 has 15 amino acids.

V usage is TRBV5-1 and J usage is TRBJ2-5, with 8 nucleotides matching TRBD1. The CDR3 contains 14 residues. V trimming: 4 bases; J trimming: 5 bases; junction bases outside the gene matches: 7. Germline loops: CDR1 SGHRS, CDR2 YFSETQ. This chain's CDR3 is CASSIGQGTETQYF. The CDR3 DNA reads TGCGCCAGCAGCATAGGACAGGGAACGGAGACCCAGTACTTC.

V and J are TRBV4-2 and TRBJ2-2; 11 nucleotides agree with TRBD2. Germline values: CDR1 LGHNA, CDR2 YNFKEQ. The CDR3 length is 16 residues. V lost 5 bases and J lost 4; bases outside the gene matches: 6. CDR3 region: CASSTGTSGTTGELFF. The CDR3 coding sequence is TGTGCCAGCAGCACCGGGACTAGCGGAACCACCGGGGAGCTGTTTTTT.

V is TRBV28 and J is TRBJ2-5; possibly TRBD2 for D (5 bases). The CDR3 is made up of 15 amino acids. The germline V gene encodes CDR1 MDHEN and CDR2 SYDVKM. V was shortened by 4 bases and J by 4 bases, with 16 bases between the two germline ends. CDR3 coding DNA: TGTGCCAGCAGTTCAAACAGTCCTCGGGGAGAGACCCAGTACTTC. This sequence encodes CASSSNSPRGETQYF. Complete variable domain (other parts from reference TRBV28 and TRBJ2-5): DVKVTQSSRYLVKRTGEKVFLECVQDMDHENMFWYRQDPGLGLRLIYFSYDVKMKEKGDIPEGYSVSREKKERFSLILESASTNQTSMYLCASSSNSPRGETQYFGPGTRLLVL.

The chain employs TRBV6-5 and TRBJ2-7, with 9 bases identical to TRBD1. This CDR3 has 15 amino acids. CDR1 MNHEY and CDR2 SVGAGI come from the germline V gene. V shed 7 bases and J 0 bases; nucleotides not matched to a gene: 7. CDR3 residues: CASNQRGQGSYEQYF. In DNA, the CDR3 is TGTGCCAGCAACCAGAGGGGACAGGGCTCCTACGAGCAGTACTTC.

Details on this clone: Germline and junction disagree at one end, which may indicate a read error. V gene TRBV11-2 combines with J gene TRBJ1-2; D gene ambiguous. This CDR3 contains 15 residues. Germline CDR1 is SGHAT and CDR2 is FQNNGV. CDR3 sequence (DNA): TGTGCCAGCAGTTTAGGACGCGGGCTAATCTATGGCTACACCTTC. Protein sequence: CASSLGRGLIYGYTF.

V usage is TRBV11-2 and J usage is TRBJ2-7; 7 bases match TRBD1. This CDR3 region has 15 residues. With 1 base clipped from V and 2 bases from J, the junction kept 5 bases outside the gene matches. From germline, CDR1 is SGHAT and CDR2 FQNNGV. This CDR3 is CASSLALDRTYEQYF. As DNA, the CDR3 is TGTGCCAGCAGCTTAGCCCTGGACAGGACCTACGAGCAGTACTTC.

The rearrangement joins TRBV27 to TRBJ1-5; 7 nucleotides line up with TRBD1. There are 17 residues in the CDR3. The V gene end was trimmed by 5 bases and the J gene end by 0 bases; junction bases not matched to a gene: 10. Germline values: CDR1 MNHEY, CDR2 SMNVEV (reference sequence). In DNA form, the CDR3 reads TGTGCCAGCAGTCGAAAGGGGGCGGTGGATAGCAATCAGCCCCAGCATTTT. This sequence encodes CASSRKGAVDSNQPQHF.

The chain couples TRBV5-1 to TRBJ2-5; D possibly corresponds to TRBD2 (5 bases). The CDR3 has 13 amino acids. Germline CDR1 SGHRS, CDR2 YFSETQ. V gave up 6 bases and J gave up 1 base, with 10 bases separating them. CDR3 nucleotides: TGCGCCAGCAACGTCGGAGGCCAAGAGACCCAGTACTTC. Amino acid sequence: CASNVGGQETQYF. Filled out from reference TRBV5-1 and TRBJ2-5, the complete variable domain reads KAGVTQTPRYLIKTRGQQVTLSCSPISGHRSVSWYQQTPGQGLQFLFEYFSETQRNKGNFPGRFSGRQFSNSRSEMNVSTLELGDSALYLCASNVGGQETQYFGPGTRLLVL.

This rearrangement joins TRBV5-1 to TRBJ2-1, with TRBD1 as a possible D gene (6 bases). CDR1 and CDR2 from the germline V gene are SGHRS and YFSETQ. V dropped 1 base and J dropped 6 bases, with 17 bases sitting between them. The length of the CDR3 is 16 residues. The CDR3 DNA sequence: TGCGCCAGCAGCTTGACGGACAGCAGGTACGGCAATGAGCAGTTCTTC. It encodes CASSLTDSRYGNEQFF.

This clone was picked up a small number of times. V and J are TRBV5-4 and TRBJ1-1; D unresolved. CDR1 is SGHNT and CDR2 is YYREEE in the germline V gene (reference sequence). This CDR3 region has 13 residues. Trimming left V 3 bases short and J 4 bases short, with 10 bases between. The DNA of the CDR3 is TGTGCCAGCAGCTCACCGTCGGGCACTGAAGCTTTCTTT. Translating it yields CASSSPSGTEAFF. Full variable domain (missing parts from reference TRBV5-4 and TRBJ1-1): ETGVTQSPTHLIKTRGQQVTLRCSSQSGHNTVSWYQQALGQGPQFIFQYYREEENGRGNFPPRFSGLQFPNYSSELNVNALELDDSALYLCASSSPSGTEAFFGQGTRLTVV.

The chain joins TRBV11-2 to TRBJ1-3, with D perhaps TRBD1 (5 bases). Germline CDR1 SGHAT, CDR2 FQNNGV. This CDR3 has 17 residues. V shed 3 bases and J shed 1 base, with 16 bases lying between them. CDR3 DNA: TGTGCCAGCAGCTTTGCCCGGGGTGGGACTTCTGGAAACACCATATATTTT. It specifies CASSFARGGTSGNTIYF.

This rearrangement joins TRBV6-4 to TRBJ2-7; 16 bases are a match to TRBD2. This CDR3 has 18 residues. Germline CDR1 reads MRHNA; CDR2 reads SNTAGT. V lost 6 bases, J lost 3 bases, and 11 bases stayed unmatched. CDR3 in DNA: TGTGCCAGCAGCCCGGGACTAGCGGGGGGGCCGTTGTTCTACGAGCAGTACTTC. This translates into CASSPGLAGGPLFYEQYF.

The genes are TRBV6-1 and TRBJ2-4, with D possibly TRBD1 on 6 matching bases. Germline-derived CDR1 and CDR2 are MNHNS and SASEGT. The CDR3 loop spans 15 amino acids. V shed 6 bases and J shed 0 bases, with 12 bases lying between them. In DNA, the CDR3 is TGTGCCAGCAGCCGGACAGCACTAGCCAAAAACATTCAGTACTTC. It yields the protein CASSRTALAKNIQYF.

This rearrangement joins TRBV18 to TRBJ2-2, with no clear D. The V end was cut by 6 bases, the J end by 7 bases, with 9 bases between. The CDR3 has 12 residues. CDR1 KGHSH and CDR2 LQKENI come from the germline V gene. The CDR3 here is CASSLILGELFF. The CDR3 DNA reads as TGTGCCAGCTCCCTGATACTCGGGGAGCTGTTTTTT.

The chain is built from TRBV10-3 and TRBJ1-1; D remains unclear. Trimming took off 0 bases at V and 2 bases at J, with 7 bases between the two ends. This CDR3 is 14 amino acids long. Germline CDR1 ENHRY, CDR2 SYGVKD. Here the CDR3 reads CAISESTVNTEAFF. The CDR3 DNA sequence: TGTGCCATCAGTGAGTCCACAGTCAACACTGAAGCTTTCTTT.

Here the CDR3 DNA reads TGTGCCAGCAGCGTAGGTTTAGCTAGCGGGGGGGCCTGGGAGACCCAGTACTTC. Its protein is CASSVGLASGGAWETQYF. The rearrangement joins TRBV9 to TRBJ2-5; 12 bases line up with TRBD2. This CDR3 comprises 18 residues. Germline lookup yields CDR1 SGDLS and CDR2 YYNGEE. The trim removed 0 bases at V and 5 bases at J, leaving 11 bases unmatched.

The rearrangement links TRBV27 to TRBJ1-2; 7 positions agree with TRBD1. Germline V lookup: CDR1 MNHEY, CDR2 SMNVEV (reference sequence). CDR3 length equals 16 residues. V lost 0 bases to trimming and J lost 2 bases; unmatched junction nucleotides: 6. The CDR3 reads CASSLSRTGSNYGYTF. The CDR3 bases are TGTGCCAGCAGTTTATCAAGGACAGGCTCAAACTATGGCTACACCTTC.

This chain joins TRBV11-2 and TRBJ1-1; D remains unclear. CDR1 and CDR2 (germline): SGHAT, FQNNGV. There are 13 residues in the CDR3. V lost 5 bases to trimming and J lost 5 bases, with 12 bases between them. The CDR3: CASSRPPGTEAFF. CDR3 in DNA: TGTGCCAGCAGCCGACCCCCCGGGACTGAAGCTTTCTTT.

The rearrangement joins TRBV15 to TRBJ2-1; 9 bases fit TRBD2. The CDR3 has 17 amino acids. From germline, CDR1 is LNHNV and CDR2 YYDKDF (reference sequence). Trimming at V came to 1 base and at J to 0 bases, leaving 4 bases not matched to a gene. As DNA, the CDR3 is TGTGCCACCAGCAGAGTCCTAGCGGGGAGCTCCTACAATGAGCAGTTCTTC. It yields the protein CATSRVLAGSSYNEQFF.